These 20 T cell receptor beta chains share one sample of origin, sequenced in a study of blood T cells in healthy people across ages. A second PCR of 7 to 11 cycles used a sample-barcoded 5' primer and a J-beta primer mix. TCRdb used MiXCR to reprocess the 5' RACE reads, holding one entry per CDR3 protein. The sample yields roughly 860,000 distinct CDR3 sequences, 60% to 80% seen once. The sample consisted of blood. The receptors come from a man aged 25 to 40 in good health.

V usage is TRBV29-1 and J usage is TRBJ2-4; 10 nucleotides match TRBD1. The CDR3 is 13 amino acids. Germline V lookup: CDR1 SQVTM, CDR2 ANQGSEA. The J segment lost 13 bases and the V segment lost 4 bases, leaving 10 bases of the junction unmatched. CDR3 nucleotide sequence: TGCAGCGTTGGAATATTCGGGACAGGGGAGCAGTACTTC. As protein: CSVGIFGTGEQYF.

The genes are TRBV7-9 and TRBJ2-6; 8 bases fit TRBD1. The junction had 2 bases not matched to a gene; V was cut back by 5 bases and J by 2 bases. This CDR3 spans 15 amino acids. Germline V lookup: CDR1 SEHNR, CDR2 FQNEAQ (reference sequence). CDR3 DNA: TGTGCCAGCAGCCCACAGGGGGCTGGGGCCAACGTCCTGACTTTC. Protein product: CASSPQGAGANVLTF.

This clonotype was found a few times. This rearrangement joins TRBV4-3 to TRBJ2-1; D is undetermined. Germline values: CDR1 LGHNA, CDR2 YSLEER. Trimming took off 2 bases at V and 1 base at J, with 21 bases between the two ends. This CDR3 has 19 residues. CDR3 region: CASSQTGYEALESYNEQFF. CDR3 in DNA: TGCGCCAGCAGCCAAACTGGATACGAAGCCCTAGAGTCCTACAATGAGCAGTTCTTC.

The chain has TRBV20-1 and TRBJ2-3; D call uncertain. The ends were cut back, 1 base at V and 4 bases at J, with 9 bases in the middle. The germline V gene encodes CDR1 DFQATT and CDR2 SNEGSKA (reference sequence). The CDR3 contains 13 residues. The CDR3 loop is CSARVGGPDTQYF. The CDR3 coding sequence is TGCAGTGCTAGAGTAGGCGGTCCAGATACGCAGTATTTT.

The chain carries TRBV4-3 and TRBJ2-7, with 8 nucleotides matching TRBD2. The germline V gene encodes CDR1 LGHNA and CDR2 YSLEER. Losses at the gene ends were 3 bases for V and 3 bases for J; bases not matched to a gene: 10. The CDR3 is 16 amino acids. The CDR3 region is CASSHQTSVGIYEQYF. CDR3 sequence (DNA): TGCGCCAGCAGCCACCAGACTAGCGTGGGAATCTACGAGCAGTACTTC.

The rearrangement joins TRBV29-1 to TRBJ2-5; the D gene could be TRBD1 or TRBD2 (6 bases each). CDR1 is SQVTM and CDR2 is ANQGSEA in the germline V gene. The CDR3 spans 13 residues. Deletions cut 3 bases from V and 2 bases from J, with 10 bases between. This CDR3 reads CSVDGGGQETQYF. Here the CDR3 DNA reads TGCAGCGTTGACGGAGGGGGTCAAGAGACCCAGTACTTC.

This sequence joins TRBV13 and TRBJ2-2; D is uncertain. CDR3 length: 14 residues. V gave up 5 bases and J gave up 1 base, with 8 bases separating them. Per the germline V gene, CDR1 is PRHDT and CDR2 is FYEKMQ (reference sequence). CDR3 amino acids: CASSIGRNTGELFF. CDR3 DNA: TGTGCCAGCAGCATTGGACGGAACACCGGGGAGCTGTTTTTT.

The rearrangement joins TRBV5-8 to TRBJ2-1; D is perhaps TRBD1 (6 bases). V lost 4 bases, J lost 2 bases, and 16 bases lay in between. Looked up from germline, CDR1 is SGHTS and CDR2 is YDEGEE. The CDR3 is 16 amino acids. The CDR3 protein is CASSGNRERPYNEQFF. For the CDR3, the DNA is TGTGCCAGCAGCGGAAACAGGGAAAGACCCTACAATGAGCAGTTCTTC.

This rearrangement joins TRBV12-3 or TRBV12-4 to TRBJ2-7, with 7 bases matching TRBD1. The CDR3 length is 14 residues. With V trimmed by 4 bases and J by 2 bases, 5 bases remained unmatched. The chain's CDR3 is CASSYGDSPYEQYF. In nucleotides, the CDR3 is TGTGCCAGCAGTTATGGGGACAGCCCCTACGAGCAGTACTTC.

This chain links TRBV29-1 with TRBJ2-7, with D possibly TRBD1 on 5 matching bases. V was trimmed by 5 bases and J by 1 base, leaving 12 bases between them. CDR1 is SQVTM, CDR2 ANQGSEA, per germline. The CDR3 totals 13 residues. CDR3 sequence reads: CSVRAGNSYEQYF. CDR3 coding DNA: TGCAGCGTTCGTGCAGGGAATTCCTACGAGCAGTACTTC.

The chain has TRBV18 and TRBJ1-2; a possible D gene is TRBD1 (5 bases). Germline V CDR1 and CDR2: KGHSH, LQKENI. V was shortened by 4 bases and J by 5 bases, with 11 bases between the two germline ends. The CDR3 has 13 residues. This chain's CDR3 is CASSLGTEYGYTF. The CDR3 DNA follows: TGTGCCAGCTCACTCGGGACGGAATATGGCTACACCTTC.

The chain is built from TRBV25-1 and TRBJ1-5, with 8 bases matching TRBD1. The CDR3 is 16 residues long. Germline V gene sequence: CDR1 MGHDK, CDR2 SYGVNS. The ends lost 4 bases at V and 2 bases at J; junction bases unmatched: 7. CDR3 sequence reads: CASSGTGTLGNQPQHF. As DNA, the CDR3 is TGTGCCAGCAGTGGGACAGGGACCTTGGGCAATCAGCCCCAGCATTTT.

This chain joins TRBV4-2 and TRBJ2-7; TRBD2 agrees at 11 bases. CDR3 length equals 16 residues. Germline CDR1 and CDR2: LGHNA and YNFKEQ. V was clipped by 0 bases and J by 3 bases; unmatched bases: 4. The CDR3: CASSQDGTSGGYEQYF. CDR3 nucleotides: TGTGCCAGCAGCCAAGATGGAACTAGCGGGGGCTACGAGCAGTACTTC.

The chain links TRBV2 to TRBJ2-4, with 7 nucleotides matching TRBD1. The DNA end is a closer match to TRBJ2-7, so the J assignment may be wrong. Germline V gene sequence: CDR1 SNHLY, CDR2 FYNNEI. The CDR3 is 16 residues long. DNA of the CDR3: TGTGCCAGCAGTGACCTAAGGGACAGCTTCACTTACGAGCAGTACTTC. Its protein product is CASSDLRDSFTYEQYF.

J is TRBJ2-3 and V is TRBV15; D is unresolved. The germline gives CDR1 LNHNV, CDR2 YYDKDF (reference sequence). V dropped 3 bases and J dropped 0 bases, with 10 bases sitting between them. The CDR3 extends over 15 amino acids. CDR3 in amino acids: CATSRWERSTDTQYF. In DNA form, the CDR3 reads TGTGCCACCAGCAGGTGGGAACGGAGCACAGATACGCAGTATTTT.

This clonotype was seen a few times. The V and J genes are TRBV6-5 and TRBJ2-7; a weak D match, TRBD2 (5 bases). The V gene lost 0 bases and the J gene lost 0 bases, with 9 bases spanning the gap. The germline gives CDR1 MNHEY, CDR2 SVGAGI. The CDR3 totals 15 residues. In DNA, the CDR3 is TGTGCCAGCAGTTACTCGAGCGGCAGCTCCTACGAGCAGTACTTC. Its translation is CASSYSSGSSYEQYF.

There are a few counts of this clonotype. The V gene is TRBV6-6, the J gene TRBJ2-7; 7 bases map to TRBD1. Germline CDR1 reads MNHNY; CDR2 reads SVGAGI (reference sequence). This CDR3 is built from 14 residues. V lost 6 bases and J lost 3; bases outside the gene matches: 8. CDR3 DNA: TGTGCCAGCAGCCCCAACCACAGGGGCTACGAGCAGTACTTC. It yields the protein CASSPNHRGYEQYF.

The chain carries TRBV7-2 and TRBJ2-3; 9 bases are shared with TRBD2. Germline V CDR1 and CDR2: SGHTA, FQGNSA. Trimming at V came to 5 bases and at J to 6 bases, leaving 9 bases not matched to a gene. There are 15 residues in the CDR3. CDR3 coding DNA: TGTGCCAGCAGCGAACTAGCGGGCCGGCTGGATACGCAGTATTTT. The encoded protein is CASSELAGRLDTQYF.

The genes are TRBV20-1 and TRBJ1-5; possible D gene TRBD1, 6 bases. Germline V lookup: CDR1 DFQATT, CDR2 SNEGSKA (reference sequence). The CDR3 has 15 residues. V shed 3 bases and J shed 6 bases, with 18 bases lying between them. CDR3 in DNA: TGCAGTGCTAGGGGCCAGGGGTTTCTAACTCAGCCCCAGCATTTT. Its protein product is CSARGQGFLTQPQHF.

This sequence joins TRBV6-2 or TRBV6-3 and TRBJ2-5, with a weak D call TRBD1 (5 bases). Trimming took off 0 bases at V and 5 bases at J, with 25 bases between the two ends. From germline, CDR1 is MNHEY and CDR2 SVGEGT. The CDR3 runs to 19 residues. The CDR3 nucleotides are TGTGCCAGCAGTTACTCGATAAAGGATTGGGGCGCCCAGGAGGAGACCCAGTACTTC. This codes for CASSYSIKDWGAQEETQYF.